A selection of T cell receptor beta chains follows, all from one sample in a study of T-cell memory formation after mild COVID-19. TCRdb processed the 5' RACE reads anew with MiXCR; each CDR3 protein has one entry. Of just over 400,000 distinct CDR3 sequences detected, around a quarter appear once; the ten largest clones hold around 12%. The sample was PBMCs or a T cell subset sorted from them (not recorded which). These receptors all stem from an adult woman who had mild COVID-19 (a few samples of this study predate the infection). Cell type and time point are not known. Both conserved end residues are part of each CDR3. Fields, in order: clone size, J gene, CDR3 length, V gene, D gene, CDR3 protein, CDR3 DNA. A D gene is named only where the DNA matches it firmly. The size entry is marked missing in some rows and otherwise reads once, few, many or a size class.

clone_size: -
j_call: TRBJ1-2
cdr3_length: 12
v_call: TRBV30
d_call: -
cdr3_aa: CAAIGESYGYTF
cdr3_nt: TGTGCCGCAATAGGGGAGAGCTATGGCTACACCTTC

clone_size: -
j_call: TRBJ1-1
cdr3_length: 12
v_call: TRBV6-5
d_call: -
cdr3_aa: CASSGQGIGAFF
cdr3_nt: TGTGCCAGCAGTGGCCAGGGGATCGGAGCTTTCTTT

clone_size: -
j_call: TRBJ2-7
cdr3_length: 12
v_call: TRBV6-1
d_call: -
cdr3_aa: CAISNGIYEQYF
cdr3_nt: TGTGCCATCTCTAACGGGATCTACGAGCAGTACTTC

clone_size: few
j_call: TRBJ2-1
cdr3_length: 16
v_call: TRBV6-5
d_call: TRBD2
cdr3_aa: CASSYSPGSHGREQFF
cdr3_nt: TGTGCCAGCAGTTACTCCCCAGGGTCTCACGGGAGGGAGCAGTTCTTC

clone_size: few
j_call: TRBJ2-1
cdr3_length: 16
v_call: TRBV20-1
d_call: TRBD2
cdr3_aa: CSAREILAGGYNEQFF
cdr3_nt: TGCAGTGCTAGAGAGATACTAGCGGGGGGATACAATGAGCAGTTCTTC

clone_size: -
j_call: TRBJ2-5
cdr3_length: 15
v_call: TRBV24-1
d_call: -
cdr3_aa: CATSDLVAGQETQYF
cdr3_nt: TGTGCCACCAGTGATTTGGTGGCAGGGCAAGAGACCCAGTACTTC

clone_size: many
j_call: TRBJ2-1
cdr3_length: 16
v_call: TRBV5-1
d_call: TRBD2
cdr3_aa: CASSSSGASSYNEQFF
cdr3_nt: TGCGCCAGCAGTTCTAGCGGGGCGAGCTCCTACAATGAGCAGTTCTTC

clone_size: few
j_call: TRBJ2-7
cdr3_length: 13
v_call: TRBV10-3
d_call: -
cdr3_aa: CAISGDGTYEQYF
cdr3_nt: TGTGCCATCAGTGGGGACGGAACCTACGAGCAGTACTTC

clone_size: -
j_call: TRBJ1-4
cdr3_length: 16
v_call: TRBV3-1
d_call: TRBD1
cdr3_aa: CASSPRQGLTNEKLFF
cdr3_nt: TGTGCCAGCAGCCCGCGACAGGGACTAACTAATGAAAAACTGTTTTTT

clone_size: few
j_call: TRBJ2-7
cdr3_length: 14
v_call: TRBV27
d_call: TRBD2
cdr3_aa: CASSFATGGGEQYF
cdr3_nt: TGTGCCAGCAGTTTCGCAACGGGAGGTGGCGAGCAGTACTTC

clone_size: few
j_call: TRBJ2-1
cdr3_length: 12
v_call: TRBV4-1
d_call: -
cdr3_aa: CASSQGANEQFF
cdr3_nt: TGCGCCAGCAGCCAAGGAGCGAATGAGCAGTTCTTC

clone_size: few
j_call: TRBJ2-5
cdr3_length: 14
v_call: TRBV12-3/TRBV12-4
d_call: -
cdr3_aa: CASSPISGWETQYF
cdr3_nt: TGTGCCAGCAGTCCCATTTCGGGCTGGGAGACCCAGTACTTC

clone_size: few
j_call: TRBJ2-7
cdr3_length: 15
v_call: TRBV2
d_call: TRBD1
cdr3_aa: CASSAQGARSYEQYF
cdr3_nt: TGTGCCAGCAGTGCACAGGGGGCGCGTTCCTACGAGCAGTACTTC

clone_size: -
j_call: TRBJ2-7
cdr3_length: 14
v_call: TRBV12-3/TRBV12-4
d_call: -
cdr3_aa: CASSFRQRAYEQYF
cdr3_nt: TGTGCCAGCAGTTTTCGCCAGAGAGCCTACGAGCAGTACTTC

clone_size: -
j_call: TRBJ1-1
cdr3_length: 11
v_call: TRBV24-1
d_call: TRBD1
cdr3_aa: CATQDREEAFF
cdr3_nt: TGTGCCACCCAAGACAGGGAGGAGGCTTTCTTT

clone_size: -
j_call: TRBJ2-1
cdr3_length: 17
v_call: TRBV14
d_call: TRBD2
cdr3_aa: CASSQALGLAGAREQFF
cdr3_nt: TGTGCCAGCAGCCAAGCCCTCGGACTAGCGGGAGCTCGAGAGCAGTTCTTC